This TCR beta chain is drawn from a study of long-term antiretroviral therapy in people with HIV. General observations from the study: Post-ART, diversity grew, though it stayed under transplant donor control levels. ART adherence, viral resistance and therapy changes were undocumented.

Every donor contributed at least one pre-ART and at least two post-ART PBMC samples. Every participant with HIV received treatment in the United States. Survey-level resolution applied to immunoSEQ assay v3.0. Assay: immunoSEQ multiplex PCR; the TCRdb copy retains only in-frame clones and omits some. The table has around 25,000 clones, about 83% seen once; the top ten hold 5.1%. Worth noting for this clone: What it recognizes is unknown.

The CDR3 sequence is 14 residues long. V lost 3 bases to trimming and J lost 5 bases; unmatched junction nucleotides: 6. Germline CDR1 SGHKS, CDR2 YYEKEE (reference sequence). This chain links TRBV5-5 with TRBJ2-7; the match to TRBD1 covers 9 bases. The receptor was derived from a young man with HIV. This specimen consisted of unsorted PBMCs, obtained 3 years after starting antiretroviral therapy. The CDR3 DNA reads as TGTGCCAGCAGCTCCAATCGGGACAGGGACGAGCAGTACGTC. Its translation is CASSSNRDRDEQYV.